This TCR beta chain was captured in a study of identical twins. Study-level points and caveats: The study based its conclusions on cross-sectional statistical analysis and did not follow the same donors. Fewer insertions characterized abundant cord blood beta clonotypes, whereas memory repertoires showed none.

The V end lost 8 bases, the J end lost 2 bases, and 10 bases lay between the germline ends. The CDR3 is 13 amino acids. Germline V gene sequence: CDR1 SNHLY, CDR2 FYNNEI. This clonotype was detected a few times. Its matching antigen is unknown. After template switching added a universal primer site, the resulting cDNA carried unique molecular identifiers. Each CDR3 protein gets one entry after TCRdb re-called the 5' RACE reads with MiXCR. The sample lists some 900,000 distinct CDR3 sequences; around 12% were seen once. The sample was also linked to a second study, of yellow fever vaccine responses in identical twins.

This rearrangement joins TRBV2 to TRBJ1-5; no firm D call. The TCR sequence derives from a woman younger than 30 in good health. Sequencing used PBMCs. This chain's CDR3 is CASQEEGNQPQHF. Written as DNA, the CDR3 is TGTGCCAGCCAAGAGGAAGGCAATCAGCCCCAGCATTTT.